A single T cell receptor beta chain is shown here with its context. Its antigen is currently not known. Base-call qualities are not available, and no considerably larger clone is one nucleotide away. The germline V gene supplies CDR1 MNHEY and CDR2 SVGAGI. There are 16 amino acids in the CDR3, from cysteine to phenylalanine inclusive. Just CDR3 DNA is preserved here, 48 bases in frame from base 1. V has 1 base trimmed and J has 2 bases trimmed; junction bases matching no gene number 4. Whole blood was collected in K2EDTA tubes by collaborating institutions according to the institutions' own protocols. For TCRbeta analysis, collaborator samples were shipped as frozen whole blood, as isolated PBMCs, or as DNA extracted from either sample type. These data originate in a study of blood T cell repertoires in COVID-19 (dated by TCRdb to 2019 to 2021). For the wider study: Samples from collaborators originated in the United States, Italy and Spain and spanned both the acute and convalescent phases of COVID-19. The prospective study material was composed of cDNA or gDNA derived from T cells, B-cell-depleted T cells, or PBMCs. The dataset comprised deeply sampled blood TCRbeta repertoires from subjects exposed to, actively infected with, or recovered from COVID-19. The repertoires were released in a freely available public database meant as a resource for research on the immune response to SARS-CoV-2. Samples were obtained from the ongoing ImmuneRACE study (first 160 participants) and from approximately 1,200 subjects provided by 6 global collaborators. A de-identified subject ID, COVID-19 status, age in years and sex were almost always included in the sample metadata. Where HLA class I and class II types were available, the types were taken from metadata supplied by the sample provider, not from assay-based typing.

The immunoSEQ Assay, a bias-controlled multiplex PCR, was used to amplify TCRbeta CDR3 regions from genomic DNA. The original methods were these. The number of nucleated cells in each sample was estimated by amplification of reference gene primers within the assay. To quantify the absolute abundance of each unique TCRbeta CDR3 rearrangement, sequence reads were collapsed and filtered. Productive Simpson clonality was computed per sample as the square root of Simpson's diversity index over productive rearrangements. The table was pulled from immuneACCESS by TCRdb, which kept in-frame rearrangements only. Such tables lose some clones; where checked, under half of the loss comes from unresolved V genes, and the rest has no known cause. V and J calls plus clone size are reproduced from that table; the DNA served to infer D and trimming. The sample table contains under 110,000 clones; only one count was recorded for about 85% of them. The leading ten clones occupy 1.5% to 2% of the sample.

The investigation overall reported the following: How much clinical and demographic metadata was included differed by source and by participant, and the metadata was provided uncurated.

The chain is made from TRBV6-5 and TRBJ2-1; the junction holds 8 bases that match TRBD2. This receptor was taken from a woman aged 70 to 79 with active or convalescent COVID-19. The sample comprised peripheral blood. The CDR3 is CASSYFRGGPYNEQFF. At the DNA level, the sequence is TGTGCCAGCAGTTACTTCCGGGGGGGTCCCTACAATGAGCAGTTCTTC.